This TCR beta chain was captured by sequencing in a study of cytomegalovirus exposure and HLA in healthy donors. Trimming stripped 5 bases from V and 10 bases from J, with 21 bases between. The CDR3 extends over 15 amino acids. The germline CDR1 and CDR2 sequences are MDHEN and SYDVKM. In the PCR, 60 Vbeta and 13 Jbeta primers were used. Libraries were prepared by immunoSEQ multiplex PCR; TCRdb keeps only in-frame clonotypes and omits some of them. The sample yields about 90,000 clones, about three quarters seen once. This clone turned up a few times. The source of this sequence is a woman aged 50 to 65 in good health and CMV-seropositive. The genes are TRBV28 and TRBJ2-1, with D perhaps TRBD2 (5 bases). Sequencing was carried out using PBMCs. The CDR3 coding sequence is TGTGCCAGCAGTCCGTCCGGGATTGGTATAACGGAGCAGTTCTTC. Translation: CASSPSGIGITEQFF.